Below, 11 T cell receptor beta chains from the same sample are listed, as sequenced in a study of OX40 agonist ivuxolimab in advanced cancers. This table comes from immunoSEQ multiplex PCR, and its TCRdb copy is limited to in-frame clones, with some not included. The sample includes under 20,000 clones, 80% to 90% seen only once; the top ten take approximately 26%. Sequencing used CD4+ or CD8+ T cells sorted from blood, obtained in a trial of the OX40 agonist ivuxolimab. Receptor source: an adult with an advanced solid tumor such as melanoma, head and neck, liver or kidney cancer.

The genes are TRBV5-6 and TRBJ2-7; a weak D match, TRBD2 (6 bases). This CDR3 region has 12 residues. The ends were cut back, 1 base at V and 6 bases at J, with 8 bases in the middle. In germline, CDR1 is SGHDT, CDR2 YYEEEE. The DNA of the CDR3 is TGTGCCAGCAGCTTGCCCGGGGGCGAGCAGTACTTC. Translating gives CASSLPGGEQYF.

CDR3 sequence reads: CASMGYNEQFF. The CDR3 DNA reads TGTGCCAGCATGGGGTACAATGAGCAGTTCTTC. This rearrangement joins TRBV28 to TRBJ2-1; D gene uncertain. V was shortened by 7 bases and J by 4 bases, with 5 bases between the two germline ends. CDR1 is MDHEN and CDR2 is SYDVKM in the germline V gene. The CDR3 extends over 11 amino acids.

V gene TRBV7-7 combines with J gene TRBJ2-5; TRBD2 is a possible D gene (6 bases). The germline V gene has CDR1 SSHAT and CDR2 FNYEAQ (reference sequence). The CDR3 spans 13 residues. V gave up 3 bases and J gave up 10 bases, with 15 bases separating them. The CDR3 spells CASSFAGRRSQYF. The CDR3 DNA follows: TGTGCCAGCAGCTTCGCGGGGCGTCGGAGCCAGTACTTC.

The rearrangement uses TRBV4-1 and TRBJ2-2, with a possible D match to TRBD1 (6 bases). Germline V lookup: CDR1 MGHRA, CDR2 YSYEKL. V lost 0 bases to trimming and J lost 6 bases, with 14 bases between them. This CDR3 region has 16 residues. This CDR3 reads CASSQEASWGPGELFF. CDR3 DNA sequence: TGCGCCAGCAGCCAAGAGGCTAGCTGGGGGCCCGGGGAGCTGTTTTTT.

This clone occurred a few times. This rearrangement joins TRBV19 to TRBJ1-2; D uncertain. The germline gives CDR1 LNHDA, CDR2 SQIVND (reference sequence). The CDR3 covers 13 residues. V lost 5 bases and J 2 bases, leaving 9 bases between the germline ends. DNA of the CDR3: TGTGCCAGTAGTGGCAGAGTGAACTATGGCTACACCTTC. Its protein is CASSGRVNYGYTF.

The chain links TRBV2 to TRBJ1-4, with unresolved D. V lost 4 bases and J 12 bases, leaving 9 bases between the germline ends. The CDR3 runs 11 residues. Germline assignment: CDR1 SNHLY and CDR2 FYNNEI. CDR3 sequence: CASSVTWELFF. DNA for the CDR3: TGTGCCAGCAGTGTCACCTGGGAACTGTTTTTT.

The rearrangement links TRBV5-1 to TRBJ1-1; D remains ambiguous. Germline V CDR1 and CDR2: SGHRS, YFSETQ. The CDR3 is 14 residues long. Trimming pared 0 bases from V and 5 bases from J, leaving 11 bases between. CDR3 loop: CASSLDGGETEAFF. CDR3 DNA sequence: TGCGCCAGCAGCTTGGACGGAGGTGAGACTGAAGCTTTCTTT. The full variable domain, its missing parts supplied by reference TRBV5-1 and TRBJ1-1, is KAGVTQTPRYLIKTRGQQVTLSCSPISGHRSVSWYQQTPGQGLQFLFEYFSETQRNKGNFPGRFSGRQFSNSRSEMNVSTLELGDSALYLCASSLDGGETEAFFGQGTRLTVV.

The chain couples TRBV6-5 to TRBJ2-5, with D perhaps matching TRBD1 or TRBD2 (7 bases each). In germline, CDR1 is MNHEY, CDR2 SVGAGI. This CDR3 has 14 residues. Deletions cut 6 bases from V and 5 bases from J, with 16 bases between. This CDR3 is CASSPFQGGETQYF. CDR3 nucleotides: TGTGCCAGCAGCCCCTTCCAGGGGGGGGAGACCCAGTACTTC.

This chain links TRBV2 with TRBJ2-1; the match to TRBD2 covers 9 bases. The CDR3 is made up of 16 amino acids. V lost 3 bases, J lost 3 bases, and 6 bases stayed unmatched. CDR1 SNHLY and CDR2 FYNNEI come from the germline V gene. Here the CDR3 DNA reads TGTGCCAGCAGTGAGGTACTAGCGGGCTACTACAATGAGCAGTTCTTC. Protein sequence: CASSEVLAGYYNEQFF.

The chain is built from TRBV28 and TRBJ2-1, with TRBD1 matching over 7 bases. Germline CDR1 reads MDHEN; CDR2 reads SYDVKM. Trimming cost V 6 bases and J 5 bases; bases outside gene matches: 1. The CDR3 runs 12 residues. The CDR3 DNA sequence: TGTGCCAGCAGCACAGGGGACAATGAGCAGTTCTTC. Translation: CASSTGDNEQFF.

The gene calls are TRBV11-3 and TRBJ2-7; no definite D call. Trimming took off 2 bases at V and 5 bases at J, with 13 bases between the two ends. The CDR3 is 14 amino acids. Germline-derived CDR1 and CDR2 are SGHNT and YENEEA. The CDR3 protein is CASSLRSGEDEQYF. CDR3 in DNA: TGTGCCAGCAGCTTAAGGTCCGGAGAAGACGAGCAGTACTTC.